The clone carrying this TCR beta chain occurred once. The entry originates in a study of T cell responses to AZD1222 COVID-19 vaccine. The CDR3 runs to 13 residues. V lost 1 base to trimming and J lost 2 bases, with 5 bases between them. Germline-derived CDR1 and CDR2 are LNHDA and SQIVND (reference sequence). Only in-frame clones appear in the TCRdb table, and some are missing; sequencing was by immunoSEQ multiplex PCR. The sample carries 150,000 to 200,000 clones, roughly 87% recorded once. This chain links TRBV19 with TRBJ1-2; D unresolved. The TCR comes from an adult in good health. The sequencing used peripheral blood, collected on day 0 of AZD1222 vaccination. The CDR3 is CASSIAGNYGYTF. The CDR3 nucleotides are TGTGCCAGTAGTATAGCGGGCAACTATGGCTACACCTTC.